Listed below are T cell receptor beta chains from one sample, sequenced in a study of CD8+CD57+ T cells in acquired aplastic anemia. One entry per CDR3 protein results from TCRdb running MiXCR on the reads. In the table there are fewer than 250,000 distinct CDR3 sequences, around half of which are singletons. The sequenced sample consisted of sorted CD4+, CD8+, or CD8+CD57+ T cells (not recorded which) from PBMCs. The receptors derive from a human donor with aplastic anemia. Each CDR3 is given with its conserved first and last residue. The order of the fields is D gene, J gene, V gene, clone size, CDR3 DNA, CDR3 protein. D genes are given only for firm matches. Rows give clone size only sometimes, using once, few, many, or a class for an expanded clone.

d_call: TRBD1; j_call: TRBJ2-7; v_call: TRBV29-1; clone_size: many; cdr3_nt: TGCAGCGTTGAAGGAGCGGGACAGGGATCCTACGAGCAGTACTTC; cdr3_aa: CSVEGAGQGSYEQYF
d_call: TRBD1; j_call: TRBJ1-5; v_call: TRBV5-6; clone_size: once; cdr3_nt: TGTGCCAGCAGCGGACCCGGGACAGGGGGGTATCAGCCCCAGCATTTT; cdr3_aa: CASSGPGTGGYQPQHF
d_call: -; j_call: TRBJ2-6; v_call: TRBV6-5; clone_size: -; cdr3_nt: TGTGCCAGCAGTTACTTCGTCTCTGGGGCCAACGTCCTGACTTTC; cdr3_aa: CASSYFVSGANVLTF
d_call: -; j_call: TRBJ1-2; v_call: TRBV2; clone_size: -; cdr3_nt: TGTGCCAGCAGTGAACTTACGTATGGCTACACCTTC; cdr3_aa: CASSELTYGYTF
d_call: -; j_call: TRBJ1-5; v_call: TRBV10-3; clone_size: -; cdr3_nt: TGTGCCAGCAGTCAGTCAGCGGGCGGCAATCAGCCCCAGCATTTT; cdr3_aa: CASSQSAGGNQPQHF
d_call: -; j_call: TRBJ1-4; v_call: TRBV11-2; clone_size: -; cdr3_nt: TGTGCCAGCAGCCAAGGAGACGAAAAACTGTTTTTT; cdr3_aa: CASSQGDEKLFF
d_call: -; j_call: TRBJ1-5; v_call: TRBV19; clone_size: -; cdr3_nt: TGTGCCAGTAGTACCCACCATAGCAATCAGCCCCAGCATTTT; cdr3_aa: CASSTHHSNQPQHF
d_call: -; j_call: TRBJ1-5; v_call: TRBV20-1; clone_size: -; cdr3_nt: TGCAGTGCTAGAGATACGTCGCAGGGGAGTCAGCCCCAGCATTTT; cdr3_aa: CSARDTSQGSQPQHF
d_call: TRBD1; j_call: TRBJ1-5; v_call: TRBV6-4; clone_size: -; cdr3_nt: TGTGCCAGCAGTGCCGGACAGGGGCAGCCCCAGCATTTT; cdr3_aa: CASSAGQGQPQHF
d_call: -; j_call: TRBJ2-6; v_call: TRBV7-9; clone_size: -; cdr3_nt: TGTGCCAGCAGCTCGAGCTCTGGGGCCAACGTCCTGACTTTC; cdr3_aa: CASSSSSGANVLTF
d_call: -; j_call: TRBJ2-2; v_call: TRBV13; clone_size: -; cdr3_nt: TGTGCCAGCAGCTTACAGGGGAGGAACACCGGGGAGCTGTTTTTT; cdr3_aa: CASSLQGRNTGELFF
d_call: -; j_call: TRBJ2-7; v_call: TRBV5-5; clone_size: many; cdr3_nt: TGTGCCAGCAGCTTCAGACCGGGACACCGCAATGACGAGCAGTACTTC; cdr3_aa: CASSFRPGHRNDEQYF
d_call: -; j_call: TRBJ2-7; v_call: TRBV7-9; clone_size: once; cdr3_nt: TGTGCCAGCAGCTTAGCCGAGCGGTTAAGCTCCTACGAGCAGTACTTC; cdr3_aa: CASSLAERLSSYEQYF
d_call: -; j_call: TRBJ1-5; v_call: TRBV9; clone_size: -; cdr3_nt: TGTGCCAGCAGCGTAGGGGTAGGGAATCAGCCCCAGCATTTT; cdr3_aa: CASSVGVGNQPQHF
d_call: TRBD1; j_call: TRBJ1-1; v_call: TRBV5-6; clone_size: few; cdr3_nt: TGTGCCAGCAGCTTGGAGCCGGGACAGTCTTTCATGAACACTGAAGCTTTCTTT; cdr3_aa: CASSLEPGQSFMNTEAFF
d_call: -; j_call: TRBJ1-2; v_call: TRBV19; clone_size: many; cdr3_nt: TGTGCCACAAGAGGATCGGAGGTCTATGGCTACACCTTC; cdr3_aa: CATRGSEVYGYTF
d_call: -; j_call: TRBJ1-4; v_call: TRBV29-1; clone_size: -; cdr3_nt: TGCAGCGTTGTAGAGGGTGAAAAACTGTTTTTT; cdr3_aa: CSVVEGEKLFF
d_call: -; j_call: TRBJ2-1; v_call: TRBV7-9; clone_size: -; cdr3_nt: TGTGCCAGCAGCTTAGTTGGGACCCCTGAGCAGTTCTTC; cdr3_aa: CASSLVGTPEQFF
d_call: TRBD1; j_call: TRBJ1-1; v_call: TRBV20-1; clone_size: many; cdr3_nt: TGCAGTGCTCAGGACAGGGGCGGCACTGAAGCTTTCTTT; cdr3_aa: CSAQDRGGTEAFF